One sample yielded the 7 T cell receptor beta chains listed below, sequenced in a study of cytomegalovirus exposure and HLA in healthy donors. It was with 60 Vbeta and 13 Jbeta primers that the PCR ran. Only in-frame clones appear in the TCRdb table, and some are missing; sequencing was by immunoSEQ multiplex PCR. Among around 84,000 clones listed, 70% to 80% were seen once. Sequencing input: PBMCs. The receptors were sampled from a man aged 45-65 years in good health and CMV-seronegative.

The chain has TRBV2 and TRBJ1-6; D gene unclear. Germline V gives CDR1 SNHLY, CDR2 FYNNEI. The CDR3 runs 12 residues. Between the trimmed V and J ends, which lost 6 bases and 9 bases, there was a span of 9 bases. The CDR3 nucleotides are TGTGCCAGCAGCCCTAATATTTCACCCCTCCACTTT. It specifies CASSPNISPLHF. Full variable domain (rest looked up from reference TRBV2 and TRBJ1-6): EPEVTQTPSHQVTQMGQEVILRCVPISNHLYFYWYRQILGQKVEFLVSFYNNEISEKSEIFDDQFSVERPDGSNFTLKIRSTKLEDSAMYFCASSPNISPLHFGNGTRLTVT.

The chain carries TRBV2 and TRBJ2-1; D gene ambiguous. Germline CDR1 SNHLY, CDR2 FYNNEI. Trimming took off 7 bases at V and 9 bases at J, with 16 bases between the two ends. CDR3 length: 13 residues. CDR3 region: CASTTTWRREQFF. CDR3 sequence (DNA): TGTGCCAGCACTACCACGTGGCGGCGTGAGCAGTTCTTC.

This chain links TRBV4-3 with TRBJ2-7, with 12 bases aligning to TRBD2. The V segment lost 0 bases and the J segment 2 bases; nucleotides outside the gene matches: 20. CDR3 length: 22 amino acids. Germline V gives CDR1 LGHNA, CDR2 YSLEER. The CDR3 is CASSQDILAERTSGELTYEQYF. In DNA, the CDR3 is TGCGCCAGCAGCCAAGATATTCTGGCAGAAAGGACTAGCGGGGAACTCACCTACGAGCAGTACTTC.

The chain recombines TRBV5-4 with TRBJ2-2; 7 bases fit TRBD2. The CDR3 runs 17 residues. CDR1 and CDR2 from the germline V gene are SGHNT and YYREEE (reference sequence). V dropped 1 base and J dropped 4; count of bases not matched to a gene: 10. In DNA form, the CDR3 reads TGTGCCAGCAGCTTGTTTCGGCCATGGGGGGGCACCGGGGAGCTGTTTTTT. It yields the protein CASSLFRPWGGTGELFF.

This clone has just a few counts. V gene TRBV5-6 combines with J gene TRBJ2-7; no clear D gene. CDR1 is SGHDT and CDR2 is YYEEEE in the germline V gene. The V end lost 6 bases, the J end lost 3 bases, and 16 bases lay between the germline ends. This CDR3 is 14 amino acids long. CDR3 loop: CASTNQAPSYEQYF. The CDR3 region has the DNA TGTGCCAGCACCAACCAGGCGCCCAGCTACGAGCAGTACTTC.

This CDR3 is CASSEVGATDTQYF. DNA for the CDR3: TGTGCCAGCAGTGAAGTGGGGGCCACAGATACGCAGTATTTT. The chain joins TRBV2 to TRBJ2-3; D may be TRBD1 (6 bases). V was shortened by 1 base and J by 2 bases, with 7 bases between the two germline ends. Looked up from germline, CDR1 is SNHLY and CDR2 is FYNNEI. This CDR3 is built from 14 residues.

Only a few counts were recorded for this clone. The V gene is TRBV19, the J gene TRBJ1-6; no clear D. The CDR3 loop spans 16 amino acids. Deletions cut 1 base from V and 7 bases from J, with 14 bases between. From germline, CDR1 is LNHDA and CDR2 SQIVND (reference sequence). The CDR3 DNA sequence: TGTGCCAGTAGTATAGGAGCGGGATCCCTCAATTCACCCCTCCACTTT. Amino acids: CASSIGAGSLNSPLHF.